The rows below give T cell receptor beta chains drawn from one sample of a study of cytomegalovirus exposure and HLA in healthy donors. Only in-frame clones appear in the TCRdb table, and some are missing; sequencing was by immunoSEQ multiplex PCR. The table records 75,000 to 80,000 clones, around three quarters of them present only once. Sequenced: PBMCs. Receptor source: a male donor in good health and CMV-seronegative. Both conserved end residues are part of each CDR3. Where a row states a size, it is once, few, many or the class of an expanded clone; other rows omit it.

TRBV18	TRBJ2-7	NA	CASSPSGQGSGEQYF
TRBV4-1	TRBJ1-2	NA	CASSQAGSLPNYGYTF
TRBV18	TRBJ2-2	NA	CASSPINTGELFF
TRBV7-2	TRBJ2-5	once	CASSLVSGGAKETQYF
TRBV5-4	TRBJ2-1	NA	CASSLGGTGLYNEQFF
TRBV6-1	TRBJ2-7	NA	CASSERQGPYEQCF
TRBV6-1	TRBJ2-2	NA	CASSVGGTTNTGELFF
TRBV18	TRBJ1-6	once	CASSAGDRRTLHF
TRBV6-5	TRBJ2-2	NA	CASSAGGTGELFF
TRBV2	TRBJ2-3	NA	CASRPTNGPTDTQYF